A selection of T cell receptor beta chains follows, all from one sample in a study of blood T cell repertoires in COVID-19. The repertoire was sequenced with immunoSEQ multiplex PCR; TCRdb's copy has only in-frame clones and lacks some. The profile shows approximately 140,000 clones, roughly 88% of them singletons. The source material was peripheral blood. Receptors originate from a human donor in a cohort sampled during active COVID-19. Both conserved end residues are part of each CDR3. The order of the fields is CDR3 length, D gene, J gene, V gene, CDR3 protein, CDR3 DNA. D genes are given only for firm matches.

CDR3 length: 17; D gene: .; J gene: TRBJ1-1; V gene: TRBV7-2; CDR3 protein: CASSLEVRRPGGSEAFF; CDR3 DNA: TGTGCCAGCAGCTTAGAGGTTCGGCGGCCCGGTGGGTCTGAAGCTTTCTTT
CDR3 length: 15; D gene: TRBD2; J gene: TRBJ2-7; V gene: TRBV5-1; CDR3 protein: CASSLVAGGSYEQYF; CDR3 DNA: TGCGCCAGCAGCTTGGTAGCGGGGGGGTCCTACGAGCAGTACTTC
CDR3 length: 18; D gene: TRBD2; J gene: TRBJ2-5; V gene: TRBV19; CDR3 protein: CASSIAASGGASQETQYF; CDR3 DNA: TGTGCCAGTAGTATAGCGGCTAGCGGGGGTGCTTCCCAAGAGACCCAGTACTTC
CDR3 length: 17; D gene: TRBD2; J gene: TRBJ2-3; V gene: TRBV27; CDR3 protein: CASSLLASGGLSDTQYF; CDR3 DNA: TGTGCCAGCAGTTTATTGGCTAGCGGGGGTCTTTCAGATACGCAGTATTTT
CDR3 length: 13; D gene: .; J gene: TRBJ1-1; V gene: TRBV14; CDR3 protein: CASSFGGGTEAFF; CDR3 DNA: TGTGCCAGCAGCTTCGGGGGGGGCACTGAAGCTTTCTTT
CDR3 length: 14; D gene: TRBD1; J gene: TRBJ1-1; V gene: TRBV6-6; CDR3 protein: CASTLTGANTEAFF; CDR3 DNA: TGTGCCAGCACTTTGACAGGGGCGAACACTGAAGCTTTCTTT
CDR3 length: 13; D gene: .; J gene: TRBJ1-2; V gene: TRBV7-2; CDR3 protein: CASSLWGRDGYTF; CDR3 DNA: TGTGCCAGCAGCCTTTGGGGGCGGGATGGCTACACCTTC
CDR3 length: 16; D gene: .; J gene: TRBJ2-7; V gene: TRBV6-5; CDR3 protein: CASSYSWAGSAYEQYF; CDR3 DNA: TGTGCCAGCAGTTACTCGTGGGCAGGTTCGGCCTACGAGCAGTACTTC
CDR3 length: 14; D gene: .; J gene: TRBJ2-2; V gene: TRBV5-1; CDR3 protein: CASSSTGNTGELFF; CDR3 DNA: TGCGCCAGCAGCTCCACAGGGAACACCGGGGAGCTGTTTTTT
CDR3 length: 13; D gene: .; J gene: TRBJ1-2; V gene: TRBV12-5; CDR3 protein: CALSFGGENGYTF; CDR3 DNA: TGTGCTCTTTCATTCGGGGGGGAGAATGGCTACACCTTC
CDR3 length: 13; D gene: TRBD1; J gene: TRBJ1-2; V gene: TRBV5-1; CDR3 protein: CASSDRGNYGYTF; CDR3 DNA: TGCGCCAGCTCGGACAGGGGTAACTATGGCTACACCTTC
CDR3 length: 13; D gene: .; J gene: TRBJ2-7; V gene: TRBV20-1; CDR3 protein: CSASRQGGYEQYF; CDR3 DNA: TGCAGTGCTAGTCGACAGGGAGGATACGAGCAGTACTTC
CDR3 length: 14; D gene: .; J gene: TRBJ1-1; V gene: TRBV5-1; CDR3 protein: CASSLLGGDTEAFF; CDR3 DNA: TGCGCCAGCAGCTTGCTGGGAGGGGACACTGAAGCTTTCTTT
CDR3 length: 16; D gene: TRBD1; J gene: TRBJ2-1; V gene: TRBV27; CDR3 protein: CASSWASGTGIMRQFF; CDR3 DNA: TGTGCCAGCAGTTGGGCATCCGGGACAGGGATAATGCGACAGTTCTTC
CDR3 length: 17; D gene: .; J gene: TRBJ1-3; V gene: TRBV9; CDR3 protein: CASSVVGQGTSGNTIYF; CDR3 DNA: TGTGCCAGCAGCGTAGTAGGGCAGGGGACCTCTGGAAACACCATATATTTT
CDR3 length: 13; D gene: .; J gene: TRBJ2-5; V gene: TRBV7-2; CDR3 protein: CASSTYREETQYF; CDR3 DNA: TGTGCCAGCAGCACATACAGGGAAGAGACCCAGTACTTC
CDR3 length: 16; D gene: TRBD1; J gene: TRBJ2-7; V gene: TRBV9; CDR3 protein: CASSARTGVFFYEQYF; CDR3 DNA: TGTGCCAGCAGCGCCCGGACAGGGGTTTTTTTCTACGAGCAGTACTTC
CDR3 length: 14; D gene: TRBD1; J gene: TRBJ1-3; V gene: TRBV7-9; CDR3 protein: CASSPRQGRNTIYF; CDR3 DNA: TGTGCCAGCAGCCCCCGACAGGGAAGAAACACCATATATTTT
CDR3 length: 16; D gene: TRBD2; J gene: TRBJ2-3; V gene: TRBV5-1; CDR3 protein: CASSLASGRLTDTQYF; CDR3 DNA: TGCGCCAGCAGCTTGGCTAGCGGGCGTCTCACAGATACGCAGTATTTT
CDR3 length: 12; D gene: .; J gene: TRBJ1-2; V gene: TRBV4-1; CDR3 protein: CASSQGPYGYTF; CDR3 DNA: TGCGCCAGCAGCCAAGGGCCGTATGGCTACACCTTC
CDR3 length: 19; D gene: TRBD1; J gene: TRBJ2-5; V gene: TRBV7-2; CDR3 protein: CASSSLEGADRYFQETQYF; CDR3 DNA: TGTGCCAGCAGCTCACTAGAGGGGGCCGACAGATACTTCCAAGAGACCCAGTACTTC
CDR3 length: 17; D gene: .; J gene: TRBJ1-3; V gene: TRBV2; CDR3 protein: CASSVLYSTRSGNTIYF; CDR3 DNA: TGTGCCAGCAGTGTTCTGTACTCTACCCGCTCTGGAAACACCATATATTTT